The next 14 T cell receptor beta chains were all read from a single sample in a study of neurological immune-mediated disorders. TCRdb recomputed calls from the 5' RACE reads with MiXCR, one row per CDR3 protein. The sample yields more than 35,000 distinct CDR3 sequences, about 6.9% seen once. The specimen was CD4+ T cells from blood. These receptors were collected from a middle-aged woman in good health.

This clonotype was picked up many times. J is TRBJ2-1 and V is TRBV3-1; D perhaps matches TRBD1 (5 bases). CDR3 length: 12 residues. Germline V gene lookup returns CDR1 LGHDT and CDR2 YNNKEL (reference sequence). The V and J ends lost 1 base and 8 bases respectively, with 6 bases between them. Here the CDR3 reads CASSQGGYEQFF. Here the CDR3 DNA reads TGTGCCAGCAGCCAAGGGGGCTATGAGCAGTTCTTC.

This clonotype was detected ten times or more. The chain carries TRBV6-6 and TRBJ1-2; perhaps TRBD1 as D (5 bases). Trimming took 3 bases from V and 2 from J, leaving 10 bases between them. This CDR3 contains 14 residues. Germline values: CDR1 MNHNY, CDR2 SVGAGI (reference sequence). CDR3 amino acids: CASSYTGDNYGYTF. CDR3 DNA sequence: TGTGCCAGCAGTTATACAGGAGACAACTATGGCTACACCTTC.

This clonotype was counted only a few times. The chain couples TRBV6-5 to TRBJ2-1; a possible D gene is TRBD2 (5 bases). Per the germline V gene, CDR1 is MNHEY and CDR2 is SVGAGI. The V end lost 9 bases, the J end lost 6 bases, and 21 bases lay between the germline ends. The CDR3 has 15 amino acids. This CDR3 reads CASSRLPHRGNEQFF. The CDR3 bases are TGTGCCAGTAGCAGGCTGCCCCACCGGGGCAATGAGCAGTTCTTC.

The sample holds many counts of this clonotype. The chain carries TRBV15 and TRBJ2-2; 7 positions agree with TRBD1. The CDR3 contains 17 residues. V gave up 1 base and J gave up 4 bases; unmatched junction bases: 9. Germline CDR1 reads LNHNV; CDR2 reads YYDKDF (reference sequence). CDR3 bases: TGTGCCACCAGCAGAGTTTCAGGGGGTCGTGGCACCGGGGAGCTGTTTTTT. Encoded protein: CATSRVSGGRGTGELFF.

This clonotype was seen repeatedly, ten times or more. V usage is TRBV14 and J usage is TRBJ2-3, with D perhaps TRBD1 or TRBD2 (5 bases each). The CDR3 runs 13 residues. V lost 1 base and J 8 bases, leaving 10 bases between the germline ends. Germline CDR1 and CDR2: SGHDN and FVKESK. For the CDR3, the DNA is TGTGCCAGCAGCCAAGGACGGGGCCCTACGCAGTATTTT. It encodes CASSQGRGPTQYF.

This clonotype was found many times. V and J are TRBV29-1 and TRBJ2-1, with a weak D call TRBD1 (6 bases). There are 15 residues in the CDR3. The V gene's germline CDR1 is SQVTM and CDR2 ANQGSEA. Trimming took off 4 bases at V and 0 bases at J, with 13 bases between the two ends. CDR3 nucleotides: TGCAGCGTTGGGGGGACACCCAACTCCTACAATGAGCAGTTCTTC. Translated, it gives CSVGGTPNSYNEQFF.

This clonotype was counted at least ten times. The chain combines TRBV14 with TRBJ2-6; the D is unclear. Germline CDR1 SGHDN, CDR2 FVKESK. There are 16 residues in the CDR3. The V and J ends lost 0 bases and 0 bases respectively, with 6 bases between them. This CDR3 is CASSQEIFSGANVLTF. The CDR3 DNA follows: TGTGCCAGCAGCCAAGAAATCTTCTCTGGGGCCAACGTCCTGACTTTC.

In its sample, this clonotype was seen many times. The chain employs TRBV3-1 and TRBJ2-5, with a tentative D call TRBD2 (5 bases). Germline V gene lookup returns CDR1 LGHDT and CDR2 YNNKEL (reference sequence). This CDR3 is built from 15 residues. Trimming cost V 0 bases and J 5 bases, with 13 bases left between them. CDR3 sequence (DNA): TGTGCCAGCAGCCAAGATGTGGCTAGCACGGAGACCCAGTACTTC. Residues: CASSQDVASTETQYF.

This clonotype was detected only a few times. The chain uses TRBV18 and TRBJ2-7; no clear D gene. The CDR3 is 13 amino acids. The V end was cut by 3 bases, the J end by 0 bases, with 6 bases between. CDR1 is KGHSH, CDR2 LQKENI, per germline. The CDR3 spells CASSPSSSYEQYF. The CDR3 DNA reads TGTGCCAGCTCACCGAGCAGCTCCTACGAGCAGTACTTC.

This clonotype was observed at least ten times. CDR3 protein: CASSLSSRPRYTF. The CDR3 coding sequence is TGTGCCAGCAGTTTATCAAGCAGGCCTCGCTACACCTTC. The chain couples TRBV28 to TRBJ1-2; no reliable D call. V shed 1 base and J shed 9 bases, with 12 bases lying between them. Germline CDR1 MDHEN, CDR2 SYDVKM. CDR3 length: 13 amino acids.

This clonotype was counted at least ten times. The V and J genes are TRBV20-1 and TRBJ2-2, with 7 bases aligning to TRBD1. CDR3 length: 13 residues. V lost 4 bases and J lost 6; bases outside the gene matches: 5. Germline CDR1 DFQATT, CDR2 SNEGSKA (reference sequence). CDR3: CSAISGGAGELFF. DNA of the CDR3: TGCAGTGCTATCTCAGGGGGAGCCGGGGAGCTGTTTTTT.

In this sample, this clonotype turned up many times. The chain recombines TRBV7-2 with TRBJ2-1, with D possibly matching TRBD2 (5 bases). This CDR3 region has 11 residues. CDR1 is SGHTA and CDR2 is FQGNSA in the germline V gene. V lost 2 bases, J lost 11 bases, and 7 bases lay in between. In DNA form, the CDR3 reads TGTGCCAGCAGCTTAACGGGAAAGCAGTTCTTC. Translated, it gives CASSLTGKQFF. Filled out from reference TRBV7-2 and TRBJ2-1, the complete variable domain reads GAGVSQSPSNKVTEKGKDVELRCDPISGHTALYWYRQSLGQGLEFLIYFQGNSAPDKSGLPSDRFSAERTGGSVSTLTIQRTQQEDSAVYLCASSLTGKQFFGPGTRLTVL.

The table lists this clonotype with many counts. The chain combines TRBV29-1 with TRBJ2-2, with 7 positions matching TRBD1. Germline CDR1 SQVTM, CDR2 ANQGSEA. Trimming took 7 bases from V and 4 from J; bases not matched to a gene: 12. This CDR3 is 15 amino acids long. Here the CDR3 reads CSAQRTGVSTGELFF. The CDR3 region has the DNA TGCAGCGCCCAGCGGACAGGCGTAAGCACCGGGGAGCTGTTTTTT.

This clonotype was seen ten or more times. This chain connects TRBV5-1 to TRBJ2-5; TRBD2 might be the D (6 bases). CDR3 length equals 16 residues. The V gene's germline CDR1 is SGHRS and CDR2 YFSETQ. V was pared by 0 bases and J by 5 bases, with 17 bases between. In nucleotides, the CDR3 is TGCGCCAGCAGCTTGGCCCCCTCCGGGGGAGGCGAGACCCAGTACTTC. This translates into CASSLAPSGGGETQYF.